The 9 T cell receptor beta chains reported below all come from one sample, sequenced in a study of spatial heterogeneity in lung cancer. In TCRdb, the 5' RACE reads were re-called with MiXCR into one record per CDR3 protein. The repertoire includes tens of thousands of distinct CDR3 sequences, almost 7% of them detected once, and about 40% sits in the top ten. Time point here: sample taken at primary tumor resection. Sequenced material: PBMCs, taken at surgery. The source of these receptors is a female donor with early-stage non-small cell lung cancer.

This clonotype was found many times. V and J are TRBV7-9 and TRBJ1-3; D not certain. V was pared by 1 base and J by 0 bases, with 4 bases between. This CDR3 has 14 residues. CDR1 and CDR2 from the germline V gene are SEHNR and FQNEAQ (reference sequence). CDR3 in DNA: TGTGCCAGCAGCTTAGACAGCTCTGGAAACACCATATATTTT. Its translation: CASSLDSSGNTIYF.

This clonotype has just a few counts. The CDR3 loop is CASSIWTGGGDQPQHF. The CDR3 nucleotides read TGTGCCAGTAGTATATGGACAGGGGGCGGCGATCAGCCCCAGCATTTT. The rearrangement uses TRBV19 and TRBJ1-5, with 11 bases aligning to TRBD1. V was pared by 2 bases and J by 5 bases, with 5 bases of the junction left unmatched. The CDR3 extends over 16 amino acids. The germline V gene encodes CDR1 LNHDA and CDR2 SQIVND (reference sequence).

This clonotype occurred many times. CDR3 in DNA: TGTGCCAGCAGTTTAACCCAACAGAGGGAAGCCTCCTATAATTCACCCCTCCACTTT. The encoded protein is CASSLTQQREASYNSPLHF. This sequence joins TRBV28 and TRBJ1-6; unclear D gene. Germline CDR1 and CDR2: MDHEN and SYDVKM. The V and J ends lost 2 bases and 0 bases respectively, with 17 bases between them. This CDR3 has 19 amino acids.

This clonotype has a handful of counts. V and J are TRBV27 and TRBJ2-7; TRBD1 matches at 9 bases. Germline V gives CDR1 MNHEY, CDR2 SMNVEV (reference sequence). Trimming at V came to 2 bases and at J to 3 bases, leaving 8 bases not matched to a gene. This CDR3 region has 16 residues. The CDR3 region has the DNA TGTGCCAGCAGTTTAACCGCAGGGGACAGGGTCTACGAGCAGTACTTC. Translating it yields CASSLTAGDRVYEQYF.

At least ten counts were recorded for this clonotype. The chain recombines TRBV7-2 with TRBJ1-6, with D possibly TRBD1 on 6 matching bases. This CDR3 has 17 residues. The V end lost 5 bases, the J end lost 5 bases, and 19 bases lay between the germline ends. The germline CDR1 and CDR2 sequences are SGHTA and FQGNSA. The CDR3 reads CASSRVSGAGNNSPLHF. Here the CDR3 DNA reads TGTGCCAGCAGCCGAGTATCAGGGGCAGGGAATAATTCACCCCTCCACTTT.

This clonotype was seen at least ten times. This chain connects TRBV10-3 to TRBJ2-7; TRBD2 might be the D (6 bases). The germline V gene has CDR1 ENHRY and CDR2 SYGVKD. V shed 2 bases and J shed 6 bases, with 17 bases lying between them. The CDR3 loop spans 15 amino acids. CDR3 residues: CAISEGPSPGGEQYF. CDR3 bases: TGTGCCATCAGTGAGGGCCCGAGTCCCGGGGGCGAGCAGTACTTC.

This clonotype was seen a few times. The chain is built from TRBV7-2 and TRBJ1-1; tentative D call: TRBD1 (5 bases). CDR3 length: 15 residues. Between the trimmed V and J ends, which lost 5 bases and 1 base, there was a span of 14 bases. CDR1 is SGHTA, CDR2 FQGNSA, per germline. This CDR3 is CASSLDGASNTEAFF. Written as DNA, the CDR3 is TGTGCCAGCAGCCTAGACGGGGCGTCGAACACTGAAGCTTTCTTT.

In this sample, this clonotype turned up a few times. The chain uses TRBV5-1 and TRBJ1-3, with 7 bases matching TRBD1. The CDR3 totals 16 residues. Germline CDR1 and CDR2: SGHRS and YFSETQ. Trimming removed 3 bases from V and 0 bases from J; junction bases left unmatched: 6. CDR3 loop: CASSSSGTVSGNTIYF. CDR3 nucleotides: TGCGCCAGCAGCTCCTCCGGGACAGTCTCTGGAAACACCATATATTTT.

The gene calls are TRBV9 and TRBJ2-7; TRBD2 might be the D (6 bases). The CDR3 sequence is 15 residues long. V gave up 4 bases and J gave up 3 bases, with 17 bases separating them. Per the germline V gene, CDR1 is SGDLS and CDR2 is YYNGEE. The CDR3 loop is CASSIKGDSYYEQYF. CDR3 bases: TGTGCCAGCAGCATCAAAGGGGACTCATACTACGAGCAGTACTTC.